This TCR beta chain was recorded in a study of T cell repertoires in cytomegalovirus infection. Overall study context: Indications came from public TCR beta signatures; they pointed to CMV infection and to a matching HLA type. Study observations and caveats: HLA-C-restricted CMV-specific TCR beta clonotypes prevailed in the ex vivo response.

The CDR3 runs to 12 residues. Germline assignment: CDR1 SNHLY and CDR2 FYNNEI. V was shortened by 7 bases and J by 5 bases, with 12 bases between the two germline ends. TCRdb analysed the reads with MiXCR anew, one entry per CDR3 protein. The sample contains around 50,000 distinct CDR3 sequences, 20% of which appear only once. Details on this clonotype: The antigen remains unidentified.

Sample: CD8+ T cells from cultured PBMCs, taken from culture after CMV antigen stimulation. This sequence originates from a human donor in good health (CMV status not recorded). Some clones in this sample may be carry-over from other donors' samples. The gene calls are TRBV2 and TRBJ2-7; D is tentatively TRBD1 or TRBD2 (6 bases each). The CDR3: CASIGGIHEQYF. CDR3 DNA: TGTGCCAGCATAGGGGGGATCCACGAGCAGTACTTC.